This T cell receptor beta chain was captured by sequencing in a study of blood T cell repertoires in COVID-19. Study in general: PBMCs, B-cell-depleted T cells, or T cells were the source of the cDNA or gDNA that made up the material.

Using immunoSEQ multiplex PCR, the repertoire was profiled, and TCRdb retains in-frame clones only, with some absent. The data show approximately 170,000 clones, with 81% seen just once and about 11% held by the top ten. The CDR3 extends over 14 amino acids. The V and J ends lost 1 base and 4 bases respectively, with 10 bases between them. Germline V lookup: CDR1 SGHNT, CDR2 YENEEA. The material sequenced was peripheral blood. This sequence was found in a man in his 60s with active or convalescent COVID-19. This chain joins TRBV11-3 and TRBJ1-1; D not resolved. CDR3: CASSLGAASTEAFF. The DNA for the CDR3 is TGTGCCAGCAGCTTAGGTGCCGCCAGCACTGAAGCTTTCTTT.